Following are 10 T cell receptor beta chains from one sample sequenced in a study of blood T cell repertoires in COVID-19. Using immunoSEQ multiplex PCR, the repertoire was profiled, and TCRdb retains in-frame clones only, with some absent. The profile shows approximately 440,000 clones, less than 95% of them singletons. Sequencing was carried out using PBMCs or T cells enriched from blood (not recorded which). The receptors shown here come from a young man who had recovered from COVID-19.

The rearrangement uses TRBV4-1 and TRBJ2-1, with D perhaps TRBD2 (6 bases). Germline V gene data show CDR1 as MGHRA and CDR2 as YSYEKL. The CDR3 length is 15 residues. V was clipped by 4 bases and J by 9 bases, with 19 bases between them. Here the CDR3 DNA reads TGCGCCAGCAGCCCGCCCCCGGGACTTCCCGGTGAGCAGTTCTTC. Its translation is CASSPPPGLPGEQFF.

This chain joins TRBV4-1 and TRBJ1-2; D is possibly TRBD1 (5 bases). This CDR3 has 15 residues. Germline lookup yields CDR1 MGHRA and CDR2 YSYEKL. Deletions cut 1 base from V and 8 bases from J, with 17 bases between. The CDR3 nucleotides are TGCGCCAGCAGCCAAGGGGCCGGGACTGCCGTGGGCTACACCTTC. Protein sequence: CASSQGAGTAVGYTF.

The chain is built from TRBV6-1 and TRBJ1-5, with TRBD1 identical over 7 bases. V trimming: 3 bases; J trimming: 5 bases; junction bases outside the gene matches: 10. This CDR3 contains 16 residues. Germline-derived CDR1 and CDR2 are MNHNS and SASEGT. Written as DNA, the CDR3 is TGTGCCAGCAGTGAGCCAGACAGGGTAGGGTATCAGCCCCAGCATTTT. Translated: CASSEPDRVGYQPQHF.

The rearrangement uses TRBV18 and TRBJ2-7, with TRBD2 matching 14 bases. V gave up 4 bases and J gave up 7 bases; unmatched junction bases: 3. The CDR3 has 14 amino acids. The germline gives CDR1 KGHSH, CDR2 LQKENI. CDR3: CASSQGLAGEEQYF. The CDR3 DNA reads TGTGCCAGCTCACAGGGACTAGCGGGAGAAGAGCAGTACTTC. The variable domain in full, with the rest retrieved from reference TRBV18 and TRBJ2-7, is NAGVMQNPRHLVRRRGQEARLRCSPMKGHSHVYWYRQLPEEGLKFMVYLQKENIIDESGMPKERFSAEFPKEGPSILRIQQVVRGDSAAYFCASSQGLAGEEQYFGPGTRLTVT.

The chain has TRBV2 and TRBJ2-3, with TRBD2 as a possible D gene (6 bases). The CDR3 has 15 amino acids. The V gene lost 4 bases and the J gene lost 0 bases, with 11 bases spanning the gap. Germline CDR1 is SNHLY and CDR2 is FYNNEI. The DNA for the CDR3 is TGTGCCAGCAGTGTGGGAGGCGGGAGCACAGATACGCAGTATTTT. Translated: CASSVGGGSTDTQYF.

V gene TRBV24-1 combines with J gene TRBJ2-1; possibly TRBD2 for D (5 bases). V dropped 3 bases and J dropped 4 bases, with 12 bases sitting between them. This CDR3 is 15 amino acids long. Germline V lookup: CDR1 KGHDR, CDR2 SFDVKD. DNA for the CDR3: TGTGCCACCAGTGATGGACTTCACTTATACAATGAGCAGTTCTTC. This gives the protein CATSDGLHLYNEQFF.

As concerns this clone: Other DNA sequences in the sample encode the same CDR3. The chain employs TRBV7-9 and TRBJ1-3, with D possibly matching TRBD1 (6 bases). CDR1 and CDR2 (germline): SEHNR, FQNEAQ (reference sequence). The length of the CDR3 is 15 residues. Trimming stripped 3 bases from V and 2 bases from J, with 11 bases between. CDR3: CASSLDRGTGNTIYF. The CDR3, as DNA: TGTGCCAGCAGCTTGGACAGAGGGACTGGAAACACCATATATTTT.

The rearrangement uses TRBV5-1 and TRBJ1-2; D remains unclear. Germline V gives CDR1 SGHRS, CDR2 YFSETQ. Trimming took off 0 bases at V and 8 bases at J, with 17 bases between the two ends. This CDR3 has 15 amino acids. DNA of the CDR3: TGCGCCAGCAGCTTGGTTCCGGAGGAAAGCTGGGGCTACACCTTC. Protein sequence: CASSLVPEESWGYTF.

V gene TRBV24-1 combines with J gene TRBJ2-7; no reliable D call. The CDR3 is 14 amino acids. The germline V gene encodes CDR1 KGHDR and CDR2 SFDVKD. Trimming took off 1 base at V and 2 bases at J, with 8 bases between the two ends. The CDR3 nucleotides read TGTGCCACCAGTGATTTTGAGGTCCCCTACGAGCAGTACTTC. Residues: CATSDFEVPYEQYF.

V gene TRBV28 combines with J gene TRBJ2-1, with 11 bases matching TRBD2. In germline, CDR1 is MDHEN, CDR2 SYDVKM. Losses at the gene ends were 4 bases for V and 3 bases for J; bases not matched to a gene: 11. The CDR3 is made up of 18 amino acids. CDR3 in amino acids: CASSSRLGTSGHYNEQFF. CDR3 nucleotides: TGTGCCAGCAGTTCACGACTCGGGACTAGCGGACACTACAATGAGCAGTTCTTC. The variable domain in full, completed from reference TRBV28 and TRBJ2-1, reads DVKVTQSSRYLVKRTGEKVFLECVQDMDHENMFWYRQDPGLGLRLIYFSYDVKMKEKGDIPEGYSVSREKKERFSLILESASTNQTSMYLCASSSRLGTSGHYNEQFFGPGTRLTVL.